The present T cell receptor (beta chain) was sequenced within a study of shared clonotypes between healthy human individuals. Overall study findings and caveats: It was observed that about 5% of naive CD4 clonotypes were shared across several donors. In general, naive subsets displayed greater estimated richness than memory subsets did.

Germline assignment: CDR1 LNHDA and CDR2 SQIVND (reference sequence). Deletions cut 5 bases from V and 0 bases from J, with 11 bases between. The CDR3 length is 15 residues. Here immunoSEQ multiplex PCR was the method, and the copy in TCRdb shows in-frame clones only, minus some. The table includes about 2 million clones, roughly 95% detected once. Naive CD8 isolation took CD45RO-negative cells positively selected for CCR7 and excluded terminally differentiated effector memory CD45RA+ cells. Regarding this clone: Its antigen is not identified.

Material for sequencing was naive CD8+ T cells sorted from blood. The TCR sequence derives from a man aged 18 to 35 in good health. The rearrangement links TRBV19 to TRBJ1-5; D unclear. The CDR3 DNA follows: TGTGCCAGTAGTCCCTACGGTTATAGCAATCAGCCCCAGCATTTT. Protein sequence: CASSPYGYSNQPQHF.